This T cell receptor beta chain was recovered during a study of CXCR3-negative and CXCR3-positive naive CD8 T cells. Study conclusions and caveats: Whereas memory cells differed, naive CXCR3-negative and CXCR3-positive cells shared similar TRBV-TRBJ usage.

UMI-labeled TRB cDNA libraries were prepared by 5' RACE. TCRdb re-called the 5' RACE reads; one entry per CDR3 protein, DNA not given. This listing includes approximately 62,000 distinct CDR3 sequences. Comment on this clonotype: The target antigen is unknown.

The germline V gene encodes CDR1 SGHVS and CDR2 FQNEAQ. This CDR3 region has 13 residues. The rearrangement links TRBV7-8 to TRBJ2-7. The specimen sequenced was naive CXCR3- CD8+ T cells from blood. Subset given: CD45RO-CCR7+CD27+CD95- naive CD8+ T cells lacking CXCR3 (TNR3-). This clonotype was obtained from a human donor in good health. Some clones in this sample may be carry-over from other donors' samples. CDR3 protein: CASSLANNYEQYF.